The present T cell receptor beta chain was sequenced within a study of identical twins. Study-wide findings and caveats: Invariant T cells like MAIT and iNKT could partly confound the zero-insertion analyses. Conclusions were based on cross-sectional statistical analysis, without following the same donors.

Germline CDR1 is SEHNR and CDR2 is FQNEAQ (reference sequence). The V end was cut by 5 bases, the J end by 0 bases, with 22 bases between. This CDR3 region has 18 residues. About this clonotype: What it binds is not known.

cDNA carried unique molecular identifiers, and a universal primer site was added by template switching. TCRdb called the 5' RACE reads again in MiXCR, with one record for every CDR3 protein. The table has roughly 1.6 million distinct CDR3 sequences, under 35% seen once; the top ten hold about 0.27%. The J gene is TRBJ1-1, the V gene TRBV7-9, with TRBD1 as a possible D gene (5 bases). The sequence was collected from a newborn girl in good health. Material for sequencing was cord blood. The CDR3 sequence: CASSTPGGGVPMNTEAFF. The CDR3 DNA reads TGTGCCAGCAGCACCCCCGGGGGTGGCGTTCCTATGAACACTGAAGCTTTCTTT.